This TCR beta chain was found in a study of cytomegalovirus exposure and HLA in healthy donors. General observations from the study: In the 120 or so validation repertoires, 94% of cluster scores exceeded 0, per a later analysis.

The CDR3 covers 13 residues. J gave up 7 bases and V 7 bases, and 7 bases lay outside the gene matches. Germline V gene sequence: CDR1 SGDLS, CDR2 YYNGEE. Data came from immunoSEQ multiplex PCR; TCRdb stores just in-frame clones and leaves some out. Of fewer than 95,000 clones listed, roughly 84% are singletons. As for this clone: Its antigen is unidentified.

The source material was PBMCs. This TCR came from a young woman in good health and CMV-seropositive. The chain links TRBV9 to TRBJ1-4; 7 bases align to TRBD1. The CDR3 DNA follows: TGTGCCAGCTCGGAGGGGGCAGGTGAAAAACTGTTTTTT. This sequence encodes CASSEGAGEKLFF.